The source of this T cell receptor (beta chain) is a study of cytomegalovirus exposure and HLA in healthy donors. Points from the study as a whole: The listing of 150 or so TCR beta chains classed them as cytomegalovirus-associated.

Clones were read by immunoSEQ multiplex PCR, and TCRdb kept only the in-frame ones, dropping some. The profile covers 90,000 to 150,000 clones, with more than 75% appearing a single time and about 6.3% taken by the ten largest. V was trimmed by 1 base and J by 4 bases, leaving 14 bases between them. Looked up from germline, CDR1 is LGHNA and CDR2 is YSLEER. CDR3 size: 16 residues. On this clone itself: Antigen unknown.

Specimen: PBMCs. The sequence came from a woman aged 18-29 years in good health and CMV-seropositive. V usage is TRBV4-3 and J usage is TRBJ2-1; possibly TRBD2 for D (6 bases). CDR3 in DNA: TGCGCCAGCAGCCAAGTCGCCGTAGCGGATTACAATGAGCAGTTCTTC. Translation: CASSQVAVADYNEQFF.